This entry lists 8 T cell receptor beta chains sequenced from one sample in a study of early T cells in non-severe SARS-CoV-2 infection. TCRdb passed the 5' RACE reads through MiXCR, listing each CDR3 protein once. There are tens of thousands of distinct CDR3 sequences in the sample; approximately 14% occur only once, and roughly 4.2% lies in the top ten. The sample taken for sequencing was whole blood. These receptor sequences come from an adult who was a healthcare worker with PCR-confirmed SARS-CoV-2 infection or an uninfected control (not recorded which).

The chain carries TRBV3-1 and TRBJ1-3, with no clear D. V was cut by 0 bases and J by 1 base, with 13 bases left in between. The germline gives CDR1 LGHDT, CDR2 YNNKEL (reference sequence). The CDR3 has 17 residues. CDR3 amino acids: CASSQDQAGLSGNTIYF. The CDR3 DNA sequence: TGTGCCAGCAGCCAAGATCAAGCAGGACTTTCTGGAAACACCATATATTTT.

This clonotype was counted only a few times. V gene TRBV7-7 combines with J gene TRBJ2-1; no definite D call. Germline V gene lookup returns CDR1 SSHAT and CDR2 FNYEAQ (reference sequence). The CDR3 has 13 amino acids. V was trimmed by 1 base and J by 6 bases, leaving 7 bases between them. CDR3 protein: CASSLVLGNEQFF. CDR3 bases: TGTGCCAGCAGCTTAGTATTGGGCAATGAGCAGTTCTTC.

A few counts support this clonotype. CDR3 sequence reads: CSARKFGTDTQYF. CDR3 DNA sequence: TGCAGTGCTAGGAAGTTCGGGACAGATACGCAGTATTTT. This chain connects TRBV20-1 to TRBJ2-3, with D uncertain. Trimming pared 3 bases from V and 3 bases from J, leaving 10 bases between. This CDR3 contains 13 residues. Germline CDR1 reads DFQATT; CDR2 reads SNEGSKA (reference sequence).

This chain connects TRBV29-1 to TRBJ1-4, with TRBD1 identical over 8 bases. The CDR3 extends over 19 amino acids. Germline V gene lookup returns CDR1 SQVTM and CDR2 ANQGSEA. V shed 7 bases, J shed 1 base, and the junction held 20 bases outside the gene matches. The CDR3 bases are TGCAGCGCCATAACGCCCGGGACAGGAGCCTTTGGAACTAATGAAAAACTGTTTTTT. It specifies CSAITPGTGAFGTNEKLFF.

There are a few counts of this clonotype. V is TRBV9 and J is TRBJ2-7; maybe TRBD2 (5 bases). CDR1 and CDR2 from the germline V gene are SGDLS and YYNGEE. The CDR3 loop spans 14 amino acids. Trimming stripped 2 bases from V and 1 base from J, with 10 bases between. The DNA of the CDR3 is TGTGCCAGCAGCGTCGGGGTCCCGTCCTACGAGCAGTACTTC. This translates into CASSVGVPSYEQYF.

This clonotype occurred a few times. The J gene is TRBJ2-1, the V gene TRBV7-3; 10 bases line up with TRBD2. Trimming cost V 4 bases and J 5 bases; bases outside gene matches: 5. CDR1 and CDR2 (germline): SGHTA, FQGTGA. CDR3 size: 15 residues. In DNA form, the CDR3 reads TGTGCCAGCAGCTCCTTAGCGGGGGGCGACAATGAGCAGTTCTTC. This translates into CASSSLAGGDNEQFF.

This clonotype has a handful of counts. V gene TRBV29-1 combines with J gene TRBJ2-7; maybe TRBD2 (7 bases). Per germline, CDR1 SQVTM and CDR2 ANQGSEA. V shed 7 bases and J shed 2 bases, with 15 bases lying between them. CDR3 length: 13 amino acids. The CDR3 bases are TGCAGCGCCAGGGGAGGGGGACCCTACGAGCAGTACTTC. Its protein product is CSARGGGPYEQYF.

The table lists this clonotype with many counts. The chain is built from TRBV10-3 and TRBJ1-2; perhaps TRBD1 as D (5 bases). Trimming left V 7 bases short and J 4 bases short, with 13 bases between. CDR1 and CDR2 from the germline V gene are ENHRY and SYGVKD. The CDR3 has 13 amino acids. In nucleotides, the CDR3 is TGTGCCATCAATCGAGAGGGGACCTATGGCTACACCTTC. It codes for CAINREGTYGYTF.